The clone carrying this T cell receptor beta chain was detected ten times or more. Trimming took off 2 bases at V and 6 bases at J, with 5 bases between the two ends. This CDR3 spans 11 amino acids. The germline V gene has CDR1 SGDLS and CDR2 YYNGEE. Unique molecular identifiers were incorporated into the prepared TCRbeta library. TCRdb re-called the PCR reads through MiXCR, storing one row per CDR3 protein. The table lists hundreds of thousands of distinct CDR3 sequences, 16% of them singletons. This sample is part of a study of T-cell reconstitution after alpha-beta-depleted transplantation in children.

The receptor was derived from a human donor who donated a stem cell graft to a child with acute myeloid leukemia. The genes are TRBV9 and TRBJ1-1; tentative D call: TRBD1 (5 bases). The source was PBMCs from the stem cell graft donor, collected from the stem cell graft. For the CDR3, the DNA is TGTGCCAGCAGCGTGGGGGCTGAAGCTTTCTTT. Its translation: CASSVGAEAFF.